This T cell receptor (beta chain) was identified in a study of T cell responses to AZD1222 COVID-19 vaccine. Notes on the study in general: Spike-specific TCR breadth and depth both grew after two AZD1222 doses.

This clone was detected only once. What it binds is not known. The CDR3 sequence is 15 residues long. Germline V gene data show CDR1 as PRHDT and CDR2 as FYEKMQ (reference sequence). Trimming took off 6 bases at V and 4 bases at J, with 17 bases between the two ends. Produced via immunoSEQ multiplex PCR; TCRdb's table is partial and in-frame only. The sample holds some 140,000 clones, under 95% seen once. The chain employs TRBV13 and TRBJ2-3; D possibly corresponds to TRBD1 (6 bases). This receptor was identified in an adult in good health. Sequences were derived from peripheral blood, sampled on day 0 of AZD1222 vaccination. DNA of the CDR3: TGTGCCAGCAGTCTAAGGGACACCTCACCAGATACGCAGTATTTT. Translated, it gives CASSLRDTSPDTQYF.